This TCR beta chain was retrieved from a study of tumor-infiltrating lymphocytes in primary liver carcinoma. The CDR3 spans 13 residues. In germline, CDR1 is SGHNT, CDR2 YENEEA. Germline DNA was extracted alongside blood RNA, which was obtained from unsorted whole blood. The study enrolled treatment-naive patients with chronic HBV infection. Collection of four milliliters of peripheral blood took place before surgery. A constant-region primer served to make TCR beta cDNA from roughly 460 ng total RNA. Slightly modified ARM-PCR served as the procedure for the TCR beta libraries. These libraries came from three rounds of nested multiplex PCR. The first two PCR rounds used TRBV1-TRBV30 forward primers with a C-beta reverse primer, roughly 10 cycles each. In TCRdb, the multiplex PCR reads were re-called with MiXCR into one record per CDR3 protein. The repertoire holds around 330,000 distinct CDR3 sequences, with approximately 54% as singletons.

Of note for this clonotype: A junction end diverges from the germline sequence, so it may reflect a read error.

The chain links TRBV11-3 to TRBJ1-1; the D is unclear. The source is a woman aged 30 to 39 with primary liver carcinoma and hepatitis B virus infection. Source material: peripheral blood. The CDR3 DNA reads as TGTGCCAGCTGCTTAGAATCGAACCCTGAAGCTTTCTTT. Its protein is CASCLESNPEAFF.